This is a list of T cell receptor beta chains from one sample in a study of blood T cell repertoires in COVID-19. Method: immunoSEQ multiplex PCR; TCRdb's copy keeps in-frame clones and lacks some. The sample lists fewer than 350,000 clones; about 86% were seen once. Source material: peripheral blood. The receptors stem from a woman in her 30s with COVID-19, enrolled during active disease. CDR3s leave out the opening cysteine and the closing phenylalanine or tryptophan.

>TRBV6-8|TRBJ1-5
ASSYSMGPDSNQPQH
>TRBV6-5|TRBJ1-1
ASSNTGKAF
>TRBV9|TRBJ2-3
ASSGTGMGTDTQY
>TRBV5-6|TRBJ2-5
ASSLSSFDREETQY
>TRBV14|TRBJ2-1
ASSFGGAYNEQF
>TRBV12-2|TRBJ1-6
ASRPILICPGASSPLH
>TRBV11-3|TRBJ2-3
ASSLGQGGPDTQY
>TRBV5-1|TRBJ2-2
ASSLVQGATTGELF
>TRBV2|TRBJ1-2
ASKPTGVYGYT
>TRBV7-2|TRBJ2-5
ASSFVSGGAFQETQY
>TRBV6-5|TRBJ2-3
ASSRGLPDTQY
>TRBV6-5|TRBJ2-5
ASRNRGREETQY
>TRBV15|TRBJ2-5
ATKTVSGGWETQY
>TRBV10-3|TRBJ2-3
AISKGGSSTDTQY
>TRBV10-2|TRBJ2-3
ASSDSTGLRPDTQY
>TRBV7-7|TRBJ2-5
ASSEGKGQETQY
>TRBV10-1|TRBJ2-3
ASSEDTAGEYLSDTQY
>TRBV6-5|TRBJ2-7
ASRAGTGASYEQY
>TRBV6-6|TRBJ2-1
ASSRSPSGQYNEQF
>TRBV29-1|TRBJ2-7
SVEVSGASYEQY
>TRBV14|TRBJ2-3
ASSQEMGADTDTQY
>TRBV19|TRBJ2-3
ASSLGAGGLDTQY
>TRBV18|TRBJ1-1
ASSPSLYGQGDTEAF
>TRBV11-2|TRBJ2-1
ASSSSSGGGFDEQF
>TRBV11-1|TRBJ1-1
ASSTREDTEAF
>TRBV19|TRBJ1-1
ASKQGNTEAF
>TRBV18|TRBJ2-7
ASQGRASGSYEQY
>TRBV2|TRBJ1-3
ASSETGGTGNTIY
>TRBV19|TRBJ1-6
ASSETGTGSSPLH
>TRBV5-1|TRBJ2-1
ASSSGLALYNEQF
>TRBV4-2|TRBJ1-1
ASSLEESTEAF
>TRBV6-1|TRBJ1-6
ASSEALTPRGSPLH
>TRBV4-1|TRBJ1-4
ASSPGADPNNEKLF
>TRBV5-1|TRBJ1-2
ASSSGDSQYGYT
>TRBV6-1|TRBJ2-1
ASSEPGLANEQF
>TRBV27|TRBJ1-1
ASSFDGDGTEAF
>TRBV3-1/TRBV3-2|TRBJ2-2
ASSQQHRVKGAGELF
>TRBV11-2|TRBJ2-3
ASSQGRGQTSTDTQY
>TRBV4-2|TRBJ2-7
ASSQEVSVSSYEQY
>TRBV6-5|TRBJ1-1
ASRPHGQVLVEAF
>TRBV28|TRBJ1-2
ASSLFGTVNGYT
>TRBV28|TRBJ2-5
ASDRGGPGEETQY
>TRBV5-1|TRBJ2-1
ASTSSGGYNEQF
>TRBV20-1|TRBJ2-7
SASYPGLAGTSSYEQY
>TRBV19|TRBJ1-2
ASSRQVNYGYT
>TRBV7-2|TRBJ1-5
ASSLRGGNQPQH
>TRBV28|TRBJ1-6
ASRGQGISPLH
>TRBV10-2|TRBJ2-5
ASSDLGGIETQY
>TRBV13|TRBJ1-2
ASSLDRAYGYT
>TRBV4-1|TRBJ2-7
ASSQVQEYEQY
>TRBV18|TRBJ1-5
ASSPDIRDQPQH
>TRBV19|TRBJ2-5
AISQGAGETQY
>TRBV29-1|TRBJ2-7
SVSSGDDEQY
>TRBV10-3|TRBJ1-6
AISEARSNSPLH
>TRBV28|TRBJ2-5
ASSGTRTGGFTETQY
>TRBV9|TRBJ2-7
ASSVMAGGDEQY
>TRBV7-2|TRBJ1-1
ASSLERTGTEAF
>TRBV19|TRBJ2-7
ASTSRPGLVYEQY